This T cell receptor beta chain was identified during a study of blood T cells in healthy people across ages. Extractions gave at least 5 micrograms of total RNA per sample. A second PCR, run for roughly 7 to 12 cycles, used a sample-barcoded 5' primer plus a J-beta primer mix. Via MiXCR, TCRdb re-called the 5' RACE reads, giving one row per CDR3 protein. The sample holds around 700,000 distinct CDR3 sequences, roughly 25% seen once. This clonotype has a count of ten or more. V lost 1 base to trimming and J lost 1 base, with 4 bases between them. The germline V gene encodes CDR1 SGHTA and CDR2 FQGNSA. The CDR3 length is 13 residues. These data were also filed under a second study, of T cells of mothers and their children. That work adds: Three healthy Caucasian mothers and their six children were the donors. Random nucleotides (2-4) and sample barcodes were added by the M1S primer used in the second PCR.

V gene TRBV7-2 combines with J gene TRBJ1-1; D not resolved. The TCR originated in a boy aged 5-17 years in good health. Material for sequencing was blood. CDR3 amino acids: CASSLVGNTEAFF. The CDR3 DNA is TGTGCCAGCAGCTTAGTAGGGAACACTGAAGCTTTCTTT.